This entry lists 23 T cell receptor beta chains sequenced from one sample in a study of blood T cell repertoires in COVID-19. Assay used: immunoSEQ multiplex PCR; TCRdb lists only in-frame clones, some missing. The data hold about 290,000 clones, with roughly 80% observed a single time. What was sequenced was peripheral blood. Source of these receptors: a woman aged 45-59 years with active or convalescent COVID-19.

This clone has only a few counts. Here the CDR3 DNA reads TGTGCCAGCAGTGAAACTAGCGGGCTCTTAACCGAGCAGTACTTC. This encodes CASSETSGLLTEQYF. The J gene is TRBJ2-7, the V gene TRBV2, with 9 bases aligning to TRBD2. The CDR3 extends over 15 amino acids. Germline CDR1 and CDR2: SNHLY and FYNNEI. The V gene end was trimmed by 2 bases and the J gene end by 6 bases; junction bases not matched to a gene: 8.

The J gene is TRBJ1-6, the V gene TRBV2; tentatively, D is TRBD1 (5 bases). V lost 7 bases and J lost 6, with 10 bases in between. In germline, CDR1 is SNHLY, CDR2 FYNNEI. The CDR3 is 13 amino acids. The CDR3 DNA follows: TGTGCCAGCAATCCAGGGCTTAATTCACCCCTCCACTTT. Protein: CASNPGLNSPLHF.

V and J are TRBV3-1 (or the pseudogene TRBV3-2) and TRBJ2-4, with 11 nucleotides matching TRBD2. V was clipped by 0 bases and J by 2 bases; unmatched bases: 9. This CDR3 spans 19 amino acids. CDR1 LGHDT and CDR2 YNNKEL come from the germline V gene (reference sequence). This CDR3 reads CASSQEGTSGGRTKNIQYF. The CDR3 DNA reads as TGTGCCAGCAGCCAAGAGGGGACTAGCGGAGGGCGTACCAAAAACATTCAGTACTTC.

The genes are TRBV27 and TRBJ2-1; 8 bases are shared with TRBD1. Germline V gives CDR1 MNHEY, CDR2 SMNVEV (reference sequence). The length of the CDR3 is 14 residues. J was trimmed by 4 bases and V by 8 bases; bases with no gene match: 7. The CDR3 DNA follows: TGTGCCAGCTGCCGGGACAGGCTATACAATGAGCAGTTCTTC. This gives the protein CASCRDRLYNEQFF.

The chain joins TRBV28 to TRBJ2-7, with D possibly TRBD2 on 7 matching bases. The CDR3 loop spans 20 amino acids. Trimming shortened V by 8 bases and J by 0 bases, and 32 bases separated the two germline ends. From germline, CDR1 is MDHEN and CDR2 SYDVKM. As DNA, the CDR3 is TGTGCCAGCGCAGAGTCCGGGGGGCCCATTCTAAATCCGAGCTCCTACGAGCAGTACTTC. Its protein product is CASAESGGPILNPSSYEQYF. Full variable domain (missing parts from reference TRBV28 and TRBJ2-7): DVKVTQSSRYLVKRTGEKVFLECVQDMDHENMFWYRQDPGLGLRLIYFSYDVKMKEKGDIPEGYSVSREKKERFSLILESASTNQTSMYLCASAESGGPILNPSSYEQYFGPGTRLTVT.

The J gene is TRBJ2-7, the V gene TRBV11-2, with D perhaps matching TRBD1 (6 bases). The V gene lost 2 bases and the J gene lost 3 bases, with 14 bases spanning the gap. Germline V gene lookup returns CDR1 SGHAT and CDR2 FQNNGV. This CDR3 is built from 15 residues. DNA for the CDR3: TGTGCCAGCAGCTTACAGGGGTCGGGGAACTACGAGCAGTACTTC. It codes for CASSLQGSGNYEQYF.

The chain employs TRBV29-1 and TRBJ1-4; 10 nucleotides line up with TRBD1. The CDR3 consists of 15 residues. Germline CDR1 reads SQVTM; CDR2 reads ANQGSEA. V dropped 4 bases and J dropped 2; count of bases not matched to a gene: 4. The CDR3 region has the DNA TGCAGCGTTGGAGACAGGGGGCGGACTAATGAAAAACTGTTTTTT. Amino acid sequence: CSVGDRGRTNEKLFF.

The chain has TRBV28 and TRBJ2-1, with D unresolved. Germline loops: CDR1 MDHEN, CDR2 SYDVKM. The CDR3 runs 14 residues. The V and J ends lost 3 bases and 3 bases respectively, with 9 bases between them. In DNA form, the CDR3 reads TGTGCCAGCAGTTTCCCCGGAGTCTACAATGAGCAGTTCTTC. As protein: CASSFPGVYNEQFF.

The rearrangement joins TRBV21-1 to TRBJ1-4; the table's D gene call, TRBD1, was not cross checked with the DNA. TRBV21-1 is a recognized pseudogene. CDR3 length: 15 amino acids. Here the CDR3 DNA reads TGTGCCAGCAGCCCGCGGGACAGTTTTAATGAAAAACTGTTTTTT. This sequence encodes CASSPRDSFNEKLFF.

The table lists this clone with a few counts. CDR3 sequence: CASSPRDRGYQPQHF. The CDR3 DNA is TGTGCCAGCAGCCCCCGGGACAGGGGGTATCAGCCCCAGCATTTT. J is TRBJ1-5 and V is TRBV28, with 11 positions matching TRBD1. V lost 6 bases, J lost 5 bases, and 6 bases stayed unmatched. The germline gives CDR1 MDHEN, CDR2 SYDVKM. CDR3 size: 15 residues.

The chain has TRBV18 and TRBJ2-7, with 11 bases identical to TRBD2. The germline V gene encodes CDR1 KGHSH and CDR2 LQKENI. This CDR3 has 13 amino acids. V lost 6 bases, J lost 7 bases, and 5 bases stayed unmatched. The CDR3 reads CASSSSGRREQYF. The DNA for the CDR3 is TGTGCCAGCTCCTCTAGCGGGAGGAGAGAGCAGTACTTC.

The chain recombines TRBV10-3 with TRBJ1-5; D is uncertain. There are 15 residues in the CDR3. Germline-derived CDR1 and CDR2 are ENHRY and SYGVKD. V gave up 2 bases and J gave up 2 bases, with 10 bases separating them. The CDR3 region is CAISEGGNGNQPQHF. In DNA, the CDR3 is TGTGCCATCAGTGAGGGAGGCAACGGCAATCAGCCCCAGCATTTT.

CDR3 sequence: CAISPLAGGTDTQYF. The CDR3 DNA sequence: TGTGCCATCTCCCCTCTAGCGGGGGGCACAGATACGCAGTATTTT. The V gene is TRBV10-3, the J gene TRBJ2-3, with 10 bases fitting TRBD2. Germline assignment: CDR1 ENHRY and CDR2 SYGVKD. This CDR3 is 15 amino acids long. V was pared by 8 bases and J by 1 base, with 6 bases of the junction left unmatched.

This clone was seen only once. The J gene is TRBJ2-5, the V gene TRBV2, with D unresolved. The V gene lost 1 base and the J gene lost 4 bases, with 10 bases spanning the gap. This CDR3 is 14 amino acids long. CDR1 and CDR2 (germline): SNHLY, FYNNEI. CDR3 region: CASSEGRLGETQYF. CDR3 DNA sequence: TGTGCCAGCAGTGAAGGTCGGCTAGGAGAGACCCAGTACTTC.

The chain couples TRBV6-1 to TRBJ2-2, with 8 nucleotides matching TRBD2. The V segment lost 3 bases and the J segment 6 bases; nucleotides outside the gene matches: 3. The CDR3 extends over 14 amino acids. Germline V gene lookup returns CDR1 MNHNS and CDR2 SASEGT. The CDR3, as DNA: TGTGCCAGCAGTGAGCTAGCGGGCGCCGGGGAGCTGTTTTTT. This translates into CASSELAGAGELFF.

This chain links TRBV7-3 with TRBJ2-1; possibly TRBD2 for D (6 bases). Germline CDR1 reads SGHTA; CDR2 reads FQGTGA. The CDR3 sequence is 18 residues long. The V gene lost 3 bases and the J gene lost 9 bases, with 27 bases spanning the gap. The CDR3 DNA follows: TGTGCCAGCAGCTTTCTCGCCGGGGGACGTAGACGGGGAGGTGAGCAGTTCTTC. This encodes CASSFLAGGRRRGGEQFF.

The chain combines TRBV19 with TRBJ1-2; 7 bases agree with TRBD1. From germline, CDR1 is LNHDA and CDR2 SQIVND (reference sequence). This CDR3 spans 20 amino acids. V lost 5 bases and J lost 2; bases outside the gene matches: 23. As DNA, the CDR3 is TGTGCCAGTAGTGCCGTCGACAGGGCGGTCTTATCCCAGTTAAACTATGGCTACACCTTC. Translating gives CASSAVDRAVLSQLNYGYTF.

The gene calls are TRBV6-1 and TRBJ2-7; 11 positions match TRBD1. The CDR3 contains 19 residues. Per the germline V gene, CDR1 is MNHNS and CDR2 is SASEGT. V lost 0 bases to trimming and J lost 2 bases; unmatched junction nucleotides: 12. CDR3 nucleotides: TGTGCCAGCAGTGAAGCAAGTTCCGGGACAGGGGGAAAAACCTACGAGCAGTACTTC. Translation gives CASSEASSGTGGKTYEQYF.

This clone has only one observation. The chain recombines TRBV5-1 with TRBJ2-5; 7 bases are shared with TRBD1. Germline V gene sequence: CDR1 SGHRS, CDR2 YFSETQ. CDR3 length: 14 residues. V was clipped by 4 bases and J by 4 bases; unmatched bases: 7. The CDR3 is CASSRQGGGETQYF. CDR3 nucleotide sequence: TGCGCCAGCAGCCGACAGGGTGGGGGAGAGACCCAGTACTTC.

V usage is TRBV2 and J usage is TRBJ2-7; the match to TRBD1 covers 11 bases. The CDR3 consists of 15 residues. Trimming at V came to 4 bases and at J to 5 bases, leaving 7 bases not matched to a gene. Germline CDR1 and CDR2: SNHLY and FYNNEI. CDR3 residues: CASSGRTGGADEQYF. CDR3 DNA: TGTGCCAGCAGTGGTAGGACAGGGGGCGCGGACGAGCAGTACTTC.

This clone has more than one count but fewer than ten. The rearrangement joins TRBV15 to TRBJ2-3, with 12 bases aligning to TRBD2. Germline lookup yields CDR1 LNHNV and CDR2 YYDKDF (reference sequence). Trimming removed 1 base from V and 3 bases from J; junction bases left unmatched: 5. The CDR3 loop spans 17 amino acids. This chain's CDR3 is CATSRVLAGGGTDTQYF. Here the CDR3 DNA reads TGTGCCACCAGCAGAGTTCTAGCGGGAGGGGGGACAGATACGCAGTATTTT. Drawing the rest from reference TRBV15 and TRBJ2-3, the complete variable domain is DAMVIQNPRYQVTQFGKPVTLSCSQTLNHNVMYWYQQKSSQAPKLLFHYYDKDFNNEADTPDNFQSRRPNTSFCFLDIRSPGLGDTAMYLCATSRVLAGGGTDTQYFGPGTRLTVL.

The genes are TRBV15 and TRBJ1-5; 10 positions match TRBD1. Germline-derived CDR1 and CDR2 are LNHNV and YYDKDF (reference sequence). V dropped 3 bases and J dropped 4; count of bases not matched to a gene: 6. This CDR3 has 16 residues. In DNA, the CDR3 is TGTGCCACCAGCAGGTTAATGGGACAGGGGAATCAGCCCCAGCATTTT. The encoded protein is CATSRLMGQGNQPQHF.

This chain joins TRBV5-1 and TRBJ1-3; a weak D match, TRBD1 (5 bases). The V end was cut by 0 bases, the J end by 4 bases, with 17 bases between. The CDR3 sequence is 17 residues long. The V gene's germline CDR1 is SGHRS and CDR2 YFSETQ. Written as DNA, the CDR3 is TGCGCCAGCAGCTTGGAGGGGTCCACCTCTTACGGAAACACCATATATTTT. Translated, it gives CASSLEGSTSYGNTIYF.